One and the same sample provided the 20 T cell receptor beta chains below, sequenced in a study of T cells after yellow fever vaccination. TCRdb processed the 5' RACE reads anew with MiXCR; each CDR3 protein has one entry. The table includes 50,000 to 60,000 distinct CDR3 sequences, around 5.4% detected once. Here the sequenced sample was PBMCs, either bulk or a sorted T-cell subset (CD4+, CD8+, memory, or dextramer-sorted; not recorded which), taken on the day of the yellow fever booster vaccination. These receptor sequences come from a man aged 18 to 29 who received the YFV17D yellow fever vaccine.

This clonotype showed up just a few times. The chain couples TRBV19 to TRBJ1-5; D gene uncertain. The V gene's germline CDR1 is LNHDA and CDR2 SQIVND (reference sequence). This CDR3 contains 14 residues. V was shortened by 4 bases and J by 7 bases, with 14 bases between the two germline ends. CDR3 nucleotide sequence: TGTGCCAGTAGTACGGAAGGGCTCTGGCAGCCCCAGCATTTT. This codes for CASSTEGLWQPQHF.

This clonotype was counted at least ten times. This chain uses TRBV5-1 with TRBJ2-3, with 10 bases lining up with TRBD2. The CDR3 is made up of 16 amino acids. Germline trimming cut 4 bases from V and 2 bases from J; bases unmatched to any gene: 7. Germline V CDR1 and CDR2: SGHRS, YFSETQ. In nucleotides, the CDR3 is TGCGCCAGCAGCGTAGAACTAGCGGGGCCCACAGATACGCAGTATTTT. As protein: CASSVELAGPTDTQYF.

The rearrangement links TRBV7-6 to TRBJ2-3; TRBD2 is a possible D gene (6 bases). The V gene's germline CDR1 is SGHVS and CDR2 FNYEAQ. The CDR3 is 14 amino acids. V was shortened by 0 bases and J by 3 bases, with 7 bases between the two germline ends. In nucleotides, the CDR3 is TGTGCCAGCAGCTTAGCCCTAGCGACAGATACGCAGTATTTT. This encodes CASSLALATDTQYF.

The gene calls are TRBV7-2 and TRBJ2-1, with TRBD1 identical over 11 bases. The CDR3 consists of 15 residues. Unmatched junction bases numbered 6, after V lost 3 bases and J lost 8 bases. CDR1 and CDR2 (germline): SGHTA, FQGNSA. The CDR3 loop is CASSFGQGASYEQFF. DNA for the CDR3: TGTGCCAGCAGCTTTGGACAGGGGGCATCCTATGAGCAGTTCTTC. The full variable domain, completed using reference TRBV7-2 and TRBJ2-1, is GAGVSQSPSNKVTEKGKDVELRCDPISGHTALYWYRQSLGQGLEFLIYFQGNSAPDKSGLPSDRFSAERTGGSVSTLTIQRTQQEDSAVYLCASSFGQGASYEQFFGPGTRLTVL.

V usage is TRBV4-3 and J usage is TRBJ1-1; TRBD1 is a possible D gene (5 bases). Trimming removed 3 bases at V and 6 bases at J, with 11 bases between. The CDR3 covers 13 residues. The germline CDR1 and CDR2 sequences are LGHNA and YSLEER. The CDR3 coding sequence is TGCGCCAGCAGCCATGAGATGGGGGCTGAAGCTTTCTTT. Its translation: CASSHEMGAEAFF.

This clonotype was found many times. The V and J genes are TRBV2 and TRBJ2-7; 12 bases fit TRBD1. The germline gives CDR1 SNHLY, CDR2 FYNNEI. The CDR3 runs to 14 residues. J was trimmed by 5 bases and V by 4 bases; bases with no gene match: 3. The CDR3 DNA is TGTGCCAGCAGTGTGGGACAGGGGGCGGACGAGCAGTACTTC. Its protein product is CASSVGQGADEQYF.

This clonotype occurred many times. A read error may produce the germline difference seen at one junction end. The CDR3 coding sequence is TGTGCCAGCAGCGAAGGGAGGGGGCGTATCTATGGCTACACCTTC. The encoded protein is CASSEGRGRIYGYTF. The rearrangement joins TRBV6-1 to TRBJ1-2, with 7 bases fitting TRBD1. The length of the CDR3 is 15 residues. Germline loops: CDR1 MNHNS, CDR2 SASEGT.

V gene TRBV18 combines with J gene TRBJ1-2; D might be TRBD1 (6 bases). The V gene lost 1 base and the J gene lost 6 bases, with 9 bases spanning the gap. The CDR3 spans 13 residues. Germline V gene sequence: CDR1 KGHSH, CDR2 LQKENI. This CDR3 is CASSPLDSDGYTF. The DNA for the CDR3 is TGTGCCAGCTCACCACTGGACAGTGATGGCTACACCTTC.

J is TRBJ2-1 and V is TRBV4-3; tentative D call: TRBD2 (5 bases). This CDR3 spans 19 amino acids. Germline V gene data show CDR1 as LGHNA and CDR2 as YSLEER. V was shortened by 0 bases and J by 4 bases, with 22 bases between the two germline ends. CDR3 in amino acids: CASSQEKEGLWRTYNEQFF. In nucleotides, the CDR3 is TGCGCCAGCAGCCAAGAGAAGGAAGGGCTTTGGAGGACTTACAATGAGCAGTTCTTC.

In this sample, this clonotype turned up a few times. The V gene is TRBV18, the J gene TRBJ2-1; 9 nucleotides match TRBD2. The CDR3 consists of 17 residues. CDR1 and CDR2 (germline): KGHSH, LQKENI. V lost 6 bases to trimming and J lost 8 bases; unmatched junction nucleotides: 17. CDR3 sequence reads: CASSPPRRGGLFDEQFF. The CDR3 nucleotides read TGTGCCAGCTCCCCGCCCAGGCGGGGGGGCTTATTCGATGAGCAGTTCTTC.

The chain has TRBV7-9 and TRBJ2-7, with D hard to call. Per germline, CDR1 SEHNR and CDR2 FQNEAQ (reference sequence). The CDR3 contains 16 residues. The V end was cut by 0 bases, the J end by 2 bases, with 14 bases between. CDR3 nucleotides: TGTGCCAGCAGCTTAGCGCGAGGTAAAGTAGCCTACGAGCAGTACTTC. It specifies CASSLARGKVAYEQYF.

This clonotype was seen only a few times. V gene TRBV6-6 combines with J gene TRBJ2-7; no firm D call. Germline CDR1 is MNHNY and CDR2 is SVGAGI (reference sequence). The ends were cut back, 2 bases at V and 2 bases at J, with 7 bases in the middle. The CDR3 is 13 amino acids. The CDR3 nucleotides read TGTGCCAGCAGTTACCAATCGGCCTACGAGCAGTACGTC. This codes for CASSYQSAYEQYV.

This clonotype was detected many times. The V and J genes are TRBV15 and TRBJ2-1; TRBD1 is a possible D gene (5 bases). CDR3 length: 13 amino acids. CDR1 is LNHNV, CDR2 YYDKDF, per germline (reference sequence). With 1 base removed from V and 9 bases from J, the gap between germline ends came to 10 bases. In DNA form, the CDR3 reads TGTGCCACCAGCAGAGCGCTAGGGGTTGAGCAGTTCTTC. It encodes CATSRALGVEQFF.

This clonotype was observed at least ten times. DNA of the CDR3: TGCAGTATCCAAACTGGGACAGCCTCCTACAATGAGCAGTTCTTC. Protein product: CSIQTGTASYNEQFF. The J gene is TRBJ2-1, the V gene TRBV20-1; 7 bases map to TRBD1. The CDR3 contains 15 residues. J lost 0 bases, V lost 8 bases, and 10 bases had no gene match. Germline CDR1 reads DFQATT; CDR2 reads SNEGSKA (reference sequence).

This clonotype was seen many times. The chain employs TRBV4-1 and TRBJ1-1; no clear D. The germline V and J ends were trimmed by 1 base and 1 base, with 10 bases remaining between them. The V gene's germline CDR1 is MGHRA and CDR2 YSYEKL. The CDR3 runs 15 residues. The CDR3 nucleotides are TGCGCCAGCAGCCAAGGCGCCGTAGGGAACACTGAAGCTTTCTTT. This gives the protein CASSQGAVGNTEAFF.

The J gene is TRBJ2-3, the V gene TRBV6-2 or TRBV6-3; the match to TRBD1 covers 8 bases. CDR3 length: 14 amino acids. With 10 bases clipped from V and 4 bases from J, the junction kept 10 bases outside the gene matches. Germline values: CDR1 MNHEY, CDR2 SVGEGT. CDR3 amino acids: CATAGQGWADTQYF. CDR3 nucleotides: TGTGCCACCGCCGGACAGGGTTGGGCAGATACGCAGTATTTT.

This clonotype showed up many times. The V call is TRBV7-9, the J call TRBJ2-7, with TRBD1 as a possible D gene (6 bases). The CDR3 covers 14 residues. V was cut by 5 bases and J by 4 bases, with 15 bases left in between. The germline V gene encodes CDR1 SEHNR and CDR2 FQNEAQ (reference sequence). The CDR3 sequence: CASSRIQGEYEQYV. The CDR3 DNA reads as TGTGCCAGCAGCCGAATACAGGGAGAGTACGAGCAGTACGTC.

The rearrangement links TRBV12-3 or TRBV12-4 to TRBJ1-5, with unresolved D. The CDR3 has 16 residues. Trimming cost V 4 bases and J 4 bases, with 17 bases left between them. CDR3 sequence: CASSSGSAGSNQPQHF. Here the CDR3 DNA reads TGTGCCAGCAGTTCTGGTTCGGCCGGGTCAAATCAGCCCCAGCATTTT.

This clonotype was seen many times. The gene calls are TRBV12-3 or TRBV12-4 and TRBJ2-7; possibly TRBD1 for D (6 bases). V was shortened by 8 bases and J by 4 bases, with 15 bases between the two germline ends. The CDR3 consists of 13 residues. CDR3 in amino acids: CASVQTGSYEQYF. The CDR3 bases are TGTGCCAGCGTACAAACAGGGTCTTACGAGCAGTACTTC.

The chain couples TRBV18 to TRBJ1-5; TRBD1 matches at 7 bases. Losses at the gene ends were 6 bases for V and 5 bases for J; bases not matched to a gene: 7. This CDR3 is 14 amino acids long. Per the germline V gene, CDR1 is KGHSH and CDR2 is LQKENI. CDR3 residues: CASSQTGWDQPQHF. DNA of the CDR3: TGTGCCAGCTCGCAGACAGGGTGGGATCAGCCCCAGCATTTT.